Below are 22 T cell receptor beta chains sequenced from a single sample in a study of cytomegalovirus exposure and HLA in healthy donors. PCR primers comprised 60 Vbeta and 13 Jbeta primers. Profiling relied on immunoSEQ multiplex PCR, and the TCRdb table lists in-frame clones only, not all of them. The sample has tens of thousands of clones, 60% to 80% seen once. Material: PBMCs. The receptors were gathered from a woman aged 50 to 60 in good health and CMV-seropositive.

The rearrangement links TRBV6-1 to TRBJ1-5, with D perhaps matching TRBD1 (5 bases). This CDR3 spans 14 amino acids. Trimming pared 3 bases from V and 7 bases from J, leaving 13 bases between. Germline V gene sequence: CDR1 MNHNS, CDR2 SASEGT. The CDR3 DNA is TGTGCCAGCAGTGACCGCCGACAGTTACAGCCCCAGCATTTT. Translation gives CASSDRRQLQPQHF.

A few counts support this clone. This rearrangement joins TRBV4-1 to TRBJ1-1; maybe TRBD1 (5 bases). Per germline, CDR1 MGHRA and CDR2 YSYEKL. This CDR3 has 14 residues. V shed 4 bases and J shed 1 base, with 10 bases lying between them. In DNA, the CDR3 is TGCGCCAGCAGCCCAGGAGGGGAGAACACTGAAGCTTTCTTT. This translates into CASSPGGENTEAFF.

This clone turned up a few times. V and J are TRBV27 and TRBJ2-7; 9 bases align to TRBD2. CDR1 and CDR2 from the germline V gene are MNHEY and SMNVEV (reference sequence). The junction had 4 bases not matched to a gene; V was cut back by 8 bases and J by 2 bases. The CDR3 sequence is 13 residues long. The DNA for the CDR3 is TGTGCCAGCTGGGGCGGGAGGGCCTACGAGCAGTACTTC. Amino acid sequence: CASWGGRAYEQYF.

The chain carries TRBV2 and TRBJ2-3, with TRBD1 matching 7 bases. CDR3 size: 13 residues. Per germline, CDR1 SNHLY and CDR2 FYNNEI. J lost 0 bases, V lost 8 bases, and 2 bases had no gene match. This chain's CDR3 is CASWGQSTDTQYF. CDR3 nucleotide sequence: TGTGCCAGCTGGGGACAGAGCACAGATACGCAGTATTTT. The entire variable domain, with the rest obtained from reference TRBV2 and TRBJ2-3, is as follows: EPEVTQTPSHQVTQMGQEVILRCVPISNHLYFYWYRQILGQKVEFLVSFYNNEISEKSEIFDDQFSVERPDGSNFTLKIRSTKLEDSAMYFCASWGQSTDTQYFGPGTRLTVL.

The V gene is TRBV10-2, the J gene TRBJ2-5, with a weak D call TRBD2 (5 bases). The V end lost 2 bases, the J end lost 1 base, and 11 bases lay between the germline ends. Germline V gives CDR1 WSHSY, CDR2 SAAADI. The CDR3 length is 15 residues. In DNA, the CDR3 is TGCGCCAGCAGTGAGCCGAGGGTCACCCAAGAGACCCAGTACTTC. Protein product: CASSEPRVTQETQYF.

The V gene is TRBV2, the J gene TRBJ1-5, with D hard to call. Germline lookup yields CDR1 SNHLY and CDR2 FYNNEI. CDR3 length: 13 residues. The CDR3 bases are TGTGCTACGTCGCTCGAGGTGAATCAGCCCCAGCATTTT. Protein: CATSLEVNQPQHF.

V gene TRBV7-8 combines with J gene TRBJ2-7; 9 nucleotides align to TRBD2. V shed 5 bases and J 2 bases; nucleotides not matched to a gene: 7. The CDR3 contains 15 residues. Germline V lookup: CDR1 SGHVS, CDR2 FQNEAQ. CDR3 residues: CASSPGAGGTYEQYF. For the CDR3, the DNA is TGTGCCAGCAGCCCAGGGGCGGGAGGGACCTACGAGCAGTACTTC.

J is TRBJ1-4 and V is TRBV6-1, with D possibly matching TRBD1 (5 bases). Trimming removed 0 bases from V and 7 bases from J, with 12 bases in between. This CDR3 is 15 amino acids long. Germline V CDR1 and CDR2: MNHNS, SASEGT. This CDR3 reads CASSEAPGRGEKLFF. CDR3 sequence (DNA): TGTGCCAGCAGTGAAGCACCCGGGAGGGGTGAAAAACTGTTTTTT.

This chain links TRBV9 with TRBJ2-7; 9 bases line up with TRBD1. The J segment lost 6 bases and the V segment lost 4 bases, leaving 5 bases of the junction unmatched. Per the germline V gene, CDR1 is SGDLS and CDR2 is YYNGEE. This CDR3 comprises 13 residues. CDR3 loop: CASSRDRDPEQYF. The CDR3, as DNA: TGTGCCAGCAGCCGGGACAGGGATCCCGAGCAGTACTTC.

This clone was counted between two and nine times. The CDR3 is CASSESASGLPYEQYF. The CDR3 DNA is TGCGCCAGCAGTGAATCCGCTAGCGGCTTACCCTACGAGCAGTACTTC. V and J are TRBV10-2 and TRBJ2-7; 7 bases fit TRBD2. The CDR3 is made up of 16 amino acids. Per the germline V gene, CDR1 is WSHSY and CDR2 is SAAADI. The V segment lost 3 bases and the J segment 2 bases; nucleotides outside the gene matches: 10.

This clone has more than one count but fewer than ten. The chain joins TRBV7-7 to TRBJ2-1; 9 positions match TRBD2. Germline values: CDR1 SSHAT, CDR2 FNYEAQ (reference sequence). Losses at the gene ends were 5 bases for V and 10 bases for J; bases not matched to a gene: 9. CDR3 size: 14 residues. The CDR3 loop reads CASSASGSGGEQFF. CDR3 nucleotides: TGTGCCAGCAGCGCAAGCGGGAGCGGGGGGGAGCAGTTCTTC.

The chain joins TRBV28 to TRBJ2-1; D call uncertain. The CDR3 is made up of 13 amino acids. Germline V gene lookup returns CDR1 MDHEN and CDR2 SYDVKM. Trimming removed 2 bases at V and 10 bases at J, with 12 bases between. This CDR3 reads CASSLETAGEQFF. The CDR3 DNA sequence: TGTGCCAGCAGTTTAGAGACTGCCGGGGAGCAGTTCTTC.

This clone was seen a few times. This chain uses TRBV7-3 with TRBJ2-1; TRBD2 matches at 11 bases. The CDR3 covers 17 residues. Looked up from germline, CDR1 is SGHTA and CDR2 is FQGTGA. Trimming cost V 5 bases and J 6 bases; bases outside gene matches: 12. The CDR3 region is CASSPSVIAGGINEQFF. In DNA, the CDR3 is TGTGCCAGCAGCCCATCGGTAATAGCGGGAGGGATCAATGAGCAGTTCTTC.

Points on this clone: Sequence at one end of the junction differs from germline and may be a read error. The chain joins TRBV7-9 to TRBJ2-5; the D is unclear. CDR3 length: 13 amino acids. Per germline, CDR1 SEHNR and CDR2 FQNEAQ (reference sequence). Written as DNA, the CDR3 is TGTTCCAGCAGCTTAGATACTCAAGAGACCCAGTACTTC. This translates into CSSSLDTQETQYF.

This clone was counted a few times. The chain is built from TRBV6-5 and TRBJ2-3; no clear D. Germline-derived CDR1 and CDR2 are MNHEY and SVGAGI. V shed 6 bases and J shed 0 bases, with 10 bases lying between them. CDR3 size: 14 residues. DNA for the CDR3: TGTGCCAGCAGCCCCACTACCAGCACAGATACGCAGTATTTT. Translation: CASSPTTSTDTQYF.

This clone has only a few counts. V is TRBV20-1 and J is TRBJ1-2; D ambiguous. Germline V gene sequence: CDR1 DFQATT, CDR2 SNEGSKA (reference sequence). V was trimmed by 3 bases and J by 8 bases, leaving 7 bases between them. This CDR3 has 10 amino acids. The CDR3 sequence: CSASVVGYTF. For the CDR3, the DNA is TGCAGTGCTAGCGTTGTAGGCTACACCTTC.

The genes are TRBV30 and TRBJ2-7; D is perhaps TRBD1 (6 bases). The V gene's germline CDR1 is GTSNPN and CDR2 SVGIG (reference sequence). This CDR3 region has 12 residues. Between the trimmed V and J ends, which lost 7 bases and 5 bases, there was a span of 15 bases. The CDR3 nucleotides read TGTGCCTCGAAGAGGGGGTGGGACGAGCAGTACTTC. The encoded protein is CASKRGWDEQYF.

The chain has TRBV7-9 and TRBJ1-1; D might be TRBD1 (6 bases). V was clipped by 4 bases and J by 1 base, with 13 bases between them. Germline V gene lookup returns CDR1 SEHNR and CDR2 FQNEAQ (reference sequence). This CDR3 has 15 amino acids. CDR3 nucleotide sequence: TGTGCCAGCAGCTCCAATTTAGGGGGGAACACTGAAGCTTTCTTT. It specifies CASSSNLGGNTEAFF. The whole variable domain, filled in from reference TRBV7-9 and TRBJ1-1, reads DTGVSQNPRHKITKRGQNVTFRCDPISEHNRLYWYRQTLGQGPEFLTYFQNEAQLEKSRLLSDRFSAERPKGSFSTLEIQRTEQGDSAMYLCASSSNLGGNTEAFFGQGTRLTVV.

The chain recombines TRBV28 with TRBJ1-5; D is undetermined. Trimming shortened V by 3 bases and J by 0 bases, and 12 bases separated the two germline ends. The CDR3 has 16 residues. The V gene's germline CDR1 is MDHEN and CDR2 SYDVKM. In DNA form, the CDR3 reads TGTGCCAGCAGTTTCATGGGCCTTAATAGCAATCAGCCCCAGCATTTT. It encodes CASSFMGLNSNQPQHF.

The V and J genes are TRBV27 and TRBJ1-1; D gene uncertain. This CDR3 contains 17 residues. Trimming stripped 9 bases from V and 7 bases from J, with 30 bases between. Germline V gene sequence: CDR1 MNHEY, CDR2 SMNVEV (reference sequence). The CDR3 nucleotides read TGTGCCAGTTACCCTCGGGGAGGTAGGTTAGTAAACGGTGAAGCTTTCTTT. Translating it yields CASYPRGGRLVNGEAFF.

This clone was picked up a small number of times. V usage is TRBV7-2 and J usage is TRBJ2-5; D gene unclear. Trimming took off 1 base at V and 6 bases at J, with 6 bases between the two ends. Germline V gene sequence: CDR1 SGHTA, CDR2 FQGNSA. The CDR3 totals 12 residues. Here the CDR3 DNA reads TGTGCCAGCAGCTTAGTAAGCCAGACCCAGTACTTC. Its protein is CASSLVSQTQYF.

The chain uses TRBV28 and TRBJ1-1; D not resolved. This CDR3 spans 20 amino acids. The V end was cut by 6 bases, the J end by 0 bases, with 29 bases between. In germline, CDR1 is MDHEN, CDR2 SYDVKM. For the CDR3, the DNA is TGTGCCAGCAGGATATTCCCCCTGATGGGAGACGGTAACATGAACACTGAAGCTTTCTTT. It yields the protein CASRIFPLMGDGNMNTEAFF.